This T cell receptor (beta chain) is drawn from a study of T cell changes during pregnancy in multiple sclerosis. The protocol was immunoSEQ multiplex PCR, while the TCRdb copy is restricted to in-frame clones and leaves out a portion. This sample yields some 59,000 clones, of which approximately 90% are seen a single time; roughly 1.4% belongs to the top ten. Trimming took 4 bases from V and 1 from J, leaving 11 bases between them. The germline CDR1 and CDR2 sequences are SGDLS and YYNGEE. This CDR3 region has 14 residues. The receptor's source is a female donor with multiple sclerosis, enrolled in a pregnancy study. The source was peripheral blood, collected in the second trimester of pregnancy. The rearrangement links TRBV9 to TRBJ1-1; possible D gene TRBD1, 6 bases. Here the CDR3 DNA reads TGTGCCAGCAGCCTGGGGGGGCCGAACACTGAAGCTTTCTTT. This translates into CASSLGGPNTEAFF.